The T cell receptor beta chain under discussion was sequenced for a study of blood T cell repertoires in COVID-19. Study context: The United States, Italy and Spain supplied acute and convalescent COVID-19 samples. Nucleic acid was either cDNA or gDNA, and it came from T cells, B-cell-depleted T cells, or PBMCs.

Original analysis: Amplified reference gene primers provided the basis for estimating nucleated cell counts. Method: immunoSEQ multiplex PCR; TCRdb's copy keeps in-frame clones and lacks some. Clone size and the V and J calls come from that table; the DNA yielded D and trimming. Here the sample spans about 100,000 clones, about 80% being singletons. The CDR3 is made up of 15 amino acids. With V trimmed by 4 bases and J by 3 bases, 5 bases remained unmatched. Germline CDR1 KGHDR, CDR2 SFDVKD. The sample consisted of peripheral blood. The rearrangement joins TRBV24-1 to TRBJ1-2; 9 bases fit TRBD1. The TCR comes from a man aged 65 to 85 with active or convalescent COVID-19. This chain's CDR3 is CATSDGTGIHYGYTF. In DNA, the CDR3 is TGTGCCACCAGTGACGGGACAGGGATCCACTATGGCTACACCTTC.